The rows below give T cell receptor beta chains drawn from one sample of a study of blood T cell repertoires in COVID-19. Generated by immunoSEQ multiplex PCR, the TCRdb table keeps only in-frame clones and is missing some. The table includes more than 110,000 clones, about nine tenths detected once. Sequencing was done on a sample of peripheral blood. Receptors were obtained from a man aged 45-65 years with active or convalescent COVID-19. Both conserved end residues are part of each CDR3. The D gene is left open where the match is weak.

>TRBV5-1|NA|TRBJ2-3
CASSFLRGSTDTQYF
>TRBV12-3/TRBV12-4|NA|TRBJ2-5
CASSLGHQETQYF
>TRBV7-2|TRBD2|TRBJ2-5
CASSLSSGRASETQYF
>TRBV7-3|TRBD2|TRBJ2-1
CASSSSSGSRNEQFF
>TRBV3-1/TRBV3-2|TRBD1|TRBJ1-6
CASSLLDRAGSPLHF
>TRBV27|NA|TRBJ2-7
CASSNRVTYEQYF
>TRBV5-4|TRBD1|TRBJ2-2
CASSLGGQGGAGELFF
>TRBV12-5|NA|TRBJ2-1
CASAPSGGAGNEQFF
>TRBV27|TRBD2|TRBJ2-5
CASRAGGRETQYF
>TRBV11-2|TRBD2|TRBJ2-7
CASSLASGATYEQYF